A selection of T cell receptor beta chains follows, all from one sample in a study of T cells in tuberculosis. Using immunoSEQ multiplex PCR, the repertoire was profiled, and TCRdb retains in-frame clones only, with some absent. The data contain 88,000 or so clones, just over 90% of them seen just once; the ten biggest clones take up approximately 2%. The sample taken for sequencing was CD1b-GMM tetramer-negative cells sorted from PBMCs. The source is an adult woman with latent tuberculosis. CDR3s include the opening cysteine and the closing phenylalanine or tryptophan. A D gene is named only where the DNA matches it firmly. Clone size is not always given. Where it is, it says once, few, many or a class for expanded clones.

cdr3_nt cdr3_aa d_call clone_size j_call v_call
TGTGCCAGCAGTTTAGGGACTAGCGCCTACAATGAGCAGTTCTTC CASSLGTSAYNEQFF TRBD2 NA TRBJ2-1 TRBV27
TGTGCCAGCAGTCCCTATCAGGGAAAAGGGGAAAAACTGTTTTTT CASSPYQGKGEKLFF NA NA TRBJ1-4 TRBV14
TGTGCTAGTGGTTTGGTTGGCGGTACGGGAAACACGAACACCGGGGAGCTGTTTTTT CASGLVGGTGNTNTGELFF NA NA TRBJ2-2 TRBV12-5
TGTGCCAGCAGCTTATCCTACAGGGCACCCCTCCACTTT CASSLSYRAPLHF NA once TRBJ1-6 TRBV7-3
TGTGCCAGCAGCCCCGACATTTATGGCTACACCTTC CASSPDIYGYTF NA NA TRBJ1-2 TRBV7-9
TGTGCCAGTAGTAACCCCCGTCTAGGTTCCACAGATACGCAGTATTTT CASSNPRLGSTDTQYF NA NA TRBJ2-3 TRBV19
TGCGCCAGTACAGAAGGGGACAGCGGGGAGCTGTTTTTT CASTEGDSGELFF TRBD1 NA TRBJ2-2 TRBV5-1
TGTGCCAGCAGTTTGTGGACAGCTAGCACAGATACGCAGTATTTT CASSLWTASTDTQYF NA NA TRBJ2-3 TRBV28
TGCGCCAGCAGGGCGCGACAGGGGCCGAACAATGAGCAGTTCTTC CASRARQGPNNEQFF TRBD1 NA TRBJ2-1 TRBV5-1
TGCGCCAGCAGCCAAGACGTTGGAGTAGCCCAGGGGGGTCCAGATACGCAGTATTTT CASSQDVGVAQGGPDTQYF NA NA TRBJ2-3 TRBV4-3
TGTGCCAGTAGTGAGACTAGCGGGGGGGGAGATACGCAGTATTTT CASSETSGGGDTQYF TRBD2 NA TRBJ2-3 TRBV19
TGTGCCAGTGCCCGGGGGGGGACCAAGCAGTTCTTC CASARGGTKQFF TRBD2 NA TRBJ2-1 TRBV2
TGTGCCAGCTCCGATGGGGGGTTCTTTGAAGCTTTCTTT CASSDGGFFEAFF NA NA TRBJ1-1 TRBV6-1
TGTGCCACCAGCAGAGTAGACGGACGGAGGATAAATGAGCAGTTCTTC CATSRVDGRRINEQFF NA NA TRBJ2-1 TRBV15
TGTGCCAGCAGCCAAGCCGGGACAGGGGGTGGCTATGGCTACACCTTC CASSQAGTGGGYGYTF TRBD1 NA TRBJ1-2 TRBV14
TGTGCCAGCAGCGTAGCCCCCACAGGGAATTCACCCCTCCACTTT CASSVAPTGNSPLHF NA NA TRBJ1-6 TRBV9
TGTGCCTCGGGCTCCTACAATGAGCAGTTCTTC CASGSYNEQFF NA NA TRBJ2-1 TRBV2
TGTGCCAGCAGTCACGGACGGGGGAAGGCCTATAATTCACCCCTCCACTTT CASSHGRGKAYNSPLHF NA NA TRBJ1-6 TRBV28